The entry that follows covers one TCR beta chain sequence. This clonotype was seen only a few times. The target of this receptor is not known. Base-call qualities are not available, and no considerably larger clone is one nucleotide away. The sample originates from a study of CD8 T cells in ankylosing spondylitis (dated by TCRdb to 2016 to 2017). With respect to the entire study: To find TCR variants linked to disease, the study profiled T cell receptor beta repertoires in ankylosing spondylitis patients and healthy donors. In total, the full study cohort was made up of about 99 healthy donors and 25 to 30 ankylosing spondylitis patients. Peripheral blood samples were taken, and synovial fluid was additionally collected from ankylosing spondylitis patients.

Sequenced using an Illumina MiSeq. Quantitative 5'-RACE with molecular barcodes was used to prepare TCR beta libraries. The published analysis was carried out like this. A new computational method, built on a probabilistic model of VDJ rearrangement, was used to identify disease-linked TCR variants. TCRdb trimmed public reads at Q25 via fastp, called clones via MiXCR and kept in-frame beta chains. For every CDR3 protein sequence, its rows merge into one entry that carries the most common genes and DNA. For this entry, the V and J calls and clone size follow TCRdb and not the study's own pipeline. The sample contains some 30,000 distinct CDR3 sequences, 13% to 15% of them found a single time. About 40% of the sample is held by the ten biggest clonotypes. V is shortened by 5 bases, J by 2 bases, and the region joining them spans 10 bases. CDR1 and CDR2, looked up from the germline V gene, are MDHEN and SYDVKM. There are 13 amino acids in the CDR3, from cysteine to phenylalanine inclusive. The sequence is cut down to CDR3 DNA, 39 bases in frame from base 1.

Results the study describes overall, beyond this receptor: In peripheral blood, the disease-linked clones were found at relatively low frequencies and had a CD8+ phenotype. Significant enrichment of the disease-linked clones was reported in matched synovial fluid samples from ankylosing spondylitis patients. Some TCR beta motif variants had previously been reported in synovial fluid and blood of reactive arthritis patients, which suggested common disease-initiation mechanisms. A TCR beta motif made up of several highly homologous amino acid variants appeared to be characteristic of blood from ankylosing spondylitis patients.

The chain uses TRBV28 and TRBJ2-7; the D gene remains uncertain. The sequence was obtained from a male donor with ankylosing spondylitis or in good health (not recorded which). Input material: blood. The DNA sequence is TGTGCCAGCAGTAGCCGGGCCCCCTACGAGCAGTACTTC. This sequence encodes CASSSRAPYEQYF. The entire variable domain, with the stretches around the CDR3 drawn from the reference TRBV28 and TRBJ2-7 proteins, is DVKVTQSSRYLVKRTGEKVFLECVQDMDHENMFWYRQDPGLGLRLIYFSYDVKMKEKGDIPEGYSVSREKKERFSLILESASTNQTSMYLCASSSRAPYEQYFGPGTRLTVT.